This T cell receptor beta chain derives from a study of T cells after yellow fever vaccination. Whole-study findings and limits: A weaker secondary response peaked on day 5, the primary on day 15.

This clonotype turned up a few times. CDR1 is LNHDA, CDR2 SQIVND, per germline (reference sequence). Deletions cut 3 bases from V and 11 bases from J, with 17 bases between. The CDR3 runs 15 residues. TCRdb reanalysed the 5' RACE reads using MiXCR and keeps one entry per CDR3 protein. This sample has about 85,000 distinct CDR3 sequences; approximately 12% occur once, and the top ten carry under 30%. The sequencing here drew on CD8+ T cells not binding an NS4B(214-222) dextramer, sorted from PBMCs, taken around 3 weeks after the first yellow fever vaccination. The receptor was derived from a man between 18 and 29 years old who received the YFV17D yellow fever vaccine. The chain links TRBV19 to TRBJ1-6, with unresolved D. In DNA form, the CDR3 reads TGTGCCAGTAGTATTACCGGACGCGATAAGGCACCCCTCCACTTT. Translating gives CASSITGRDKAPLHF.